The next 19 T cell receptor beta chains were all read from a single sample in a study of cytomegalovirus exposure and HLA in healthy donors. PCR involved 60 Vbeta and 13 Jbeta primers. Method: immunoSEQ multiplex PCR; TCRdb's copy keeps in-frame clones and lacks some. The sample yields approximately 140,000 clones, 76% seen once. Material: PBMCs. The receptors were sampled from a man in his forties in good health and CMV-seronegative.

V is TRBV5-3 and J is TRBJ2-7, with D possibly matching TRBD1 (6 bases). TRBV5-3 is assigned to the ORF class and has an uncertain function. This CDR3 region has 14 residues. V lost 0 bases, J lost 6 bases, and 13 bases lay in between. The CDR3 sequence: CARSLGQGMGEQYF. The DNA for the CDR3 is TGTGCCAGAAGCTTGGGGCAGGGGATGGGCGAGCAGTACTTC.

This CDR3 is CASSQETGGGTEAFF. The CDR3, as DNA: TGCGCCAGCAGCCAAGAAACAGGGGGAGGGACTGAAGCTTTCTTT. This chain links TRBV4-3 with TRBJ1-1, with 8 bases aligning to TRBD1. The ends lost 0 bases at V and 5 bases at J; junction bases unmatched: 5. Germline values: CDR1 LGHNA, CDR2 YSLEER. This CDR3 has 15 residues.

The rearrangement joins TRBV5-1 to TRBJ1-3; 9 nucleotides match TRBD1. Germline values: CDR1 SGHRS, CDR2 YFSETQ. CDR3 size: 18 residues. V trimming: 0 bases; J trimming: 4 bases; junction bases outside the gene matches: 11. Here the CDR3 reads CASSLGLLGTGPGNTIYF. The CDR3 DNA is TGCGCCAGCAGCTTGGGGTTGTTAGGGACAGGGCCCGGAAACACCATATATTTT.

The chain is built from TRBV4-1 and TRBJ2-2; TRBD1 might be the D (6 bases). CDR3 length equals 16 residues. V was shortened by 2 bases and J by 3 bases, with 13 bases between the two germline ends. CDR1 is MGHRA and CDR2 is YSYEKL in the germline V gene. The CDR3 DNA is TGCGCCAGCAGCCAATACGGACAGTTTGACACCGGGGAGCTGTTTTTT. It is translated as CASSQYGQFDTGELFF.

J is TRBJ1-1 and V is TRBV7-2; D possibly corresponds to TRBD1 (6 bases). The CDR3 has 15 amino acids. Germline values: CDR1 SGHTA, CDR2 FQGNSA. V was clipped by 3 bases and J by 10 bases, with 21 bases between them. CDR3 sequence reads: CASSLVAGDEHGAFF. The CDR3, as DNA: TGTGCCAGCAGCTTGGTCGCAGGGGATGAACACGGAGCTTTCTTT.

This clone occurred once. This chain joins TRBV27 and TRBJ1-4; no firm D call. CDR1 and CDR2 (germline): MNHEY, SMNVEV (reference sequence). This CDR3 spans 12 amino acids. V shed 7 bases and J shed 5 bases, with 8 bases lying between them. The CDR3 nucleotides read TGTGCCAGCACTACTTACAATGAAAAACTGTTTTTT. This translates into CASTTYNEKLFF. Full variable domain (remainder filled in from reference TRBV27 and TRBJ1-4): EAQVTQNPRYLITVTGKKLTVTCSQNMNHEYMSWYRQDPGLGLRQIYYSMNVEVTDKGDVPEGYKVSRKEKRNFPLILESPSPNQTSLYFCASTTYNEKLFFGSGTQLSVL.

A few counts support this clone. In DNA, the CDR3 is TGTGCCAGCAGTTACAGGGAAGGTACCTACGAGCAGTACTTC. This translates into CASSYREGTYEQYF. The chain is built from TRBV27 and TRBJ2-7, with D possibly being TRBD1 (6 bases). Deletions cut 4 bases from V and 2 bases from J, with 12 bases between. This CDR3 region has 14 residues. Germline loops: CDR1 MNHEY, CDR2 SMNVEV (reference sequence).

The genes are TRBV27 and TRBJ2-4; TRBD1 might be the D (6 bases). V was clipped by 5 bases and J by 2 bases, with 13 bases between them. Germline assignment: CDR1 MNHEY and CDR2 SMNVEV (reference sequence). The CDR3 is made up of 15 amino acids. CDR3 residues: CASSISGGPKNIQYF. The CDR3 DNA follows: TGTGCCAGCAGTATTAGTGGGGGCCCCAAAAACATTCAGTACTTC.

V and J are TRBV5-1 and TRBJ2-5; TRBD2 matches 8 bases. The germline gives CDR1 SGHRS, CDR2 YFSETQ. This CDR3 is 13 amino acids long. The V segment lost 5 bases and the J segment 0 bases; nucleotides outside the gene matches: 0. The CDR3 coding sequence is TGCGCCAGCAGAGCGGGGGACCAAGAGACCCAGTACTTC. It specifies CASRAGDQETQYF.

As regards this clone: Compared with germline, one end of the junction differs, possibly owing to a read error. The rearrangement links TRBV7-9 to TRBJ2-7, with D maybe TRBD1 (5 bases). From germline, CDR1 is SEHNR and CDR2 FQNEAQ (reference sequence). CDR3 length: 12 amino acids. CDR3 protein: CSSSLGQYEQYF. DNA of the CDR3: TGTTCCAGCAGCTTGGGGCAGTACGAGCAGTACTTC.

In regard to this clone: This specimen includes other DNA sequences encoding the same CDR3. The genes are TRBV7-3 and TRBJ2-3; the D gene is possibly TRBD2 (7 bases). Germline values: CDR1 SGHTA, CDR2 FQGTGA. Trimming stripped 1 base from V and 5 bases from J, with 13 bases between. The CDR3 sequence is 15 residues long. CDR3 amino acids: CASSLRGGAGDTQYF. The CDR3 DNA follows: TGTGCCAGCAGCTTAAGGGGGGGGGCCGGAGATACGCAGTATTTT.

The rearrangement uses TRBV21-1 and TRBJ2-7; the listed D gene, TRBD1, was not tested against the DNA. TRBV21-1 is a pseudogene. The CDR3 length is 16 residues. The CDR3 spells CASSKLGQGGAYEQYF. The CDR3 region has the DNA TGTGCCAGCAGCAAGTTAGGACAGGGAGGCGCCTACGAGCAGTACTTC.

J is TRBJ2-3 and V is TRBV19; 8 bases line up with TRBD1. The CDR3 spans 16 residues. Germline V gene sequence: CDR1 LNHDA, CDR2 SQIVND (reference sequence). V was pared by 6 bases and J by 4 bases, with 12 bases of the junction left unmatched. CDR3 region: CASSPQGGWVADTQYF. CDR3 DNA: TGTGCCAGTAGCCCACAGGGGGGTTGGGTGGCAGATACGCAGTATTTT. The variable domain in full, completed from reference TRBV19 and TRBJ2-3, reads DGGITQSPKYLFRKEGQNVTLSCEQNLNHDAMYWYRQDPGQGLRLIYYSQIVNDFQKGDIAEGYSVSREKKESFPLTVTSAQKNPTAFYLCASSPQGGWVADTQYFGPGTRLTVL.

This clone was seen a single time. The chain uses TRBV4-1 and TRBJ2-7; TRBD2 matches 16 bases. This CDR3 region has 18 residues. Germline values: CDR1 MGHRA, CDR2 YSYEKL. V lost 1 base to trimming and J lost 2 bases; unmatched junction nucleotides: 5. The DNA of the CDR3 is TGCGCCAGCAGCCAAGTAGGGGGACTAGCGGGAGGGACCTACGAGCAGTACTTC. As protein: CASSQVGGLAGGTYEQYF.

The gene calls are TRBV7-9 and TRBJ1-1; 10 bases agree with TRBD1. Germline loops: CDR1 SEHNR, CDR2 FQNEAQ (reference sequence). With V trimmed by 1 base and J by 4 bases, 6 bases remained unmatched. This CDR3 spans 16 amino acids. The CDR3 DNA sequence: TGTGCCAGCAGCTTAGTGGGACAGGGGTTAGTCACTGAAGCTTTCTTT. Protein product: CASSLVGQGLVTEAFF. The variable domain in full, completed from reference TRBV7-9 and TRBJ1-1, reads DTGVSQNPRHKITKRGQNVTFRCDPISEHNRLYWYRQTLGQGPEFLTYFQNEAQLEKSRLLSDRFSAERPKGSFSTLEIQRTEQGDSAMYLCASSLVGQGLVTEAFFGQGTRLTVV.

With regard to this clone: An end of the junction differs from the germline gene, which may be a read error. The gene calls are TRBV7-9 and TRBJ2-4; 8 bases map to TRBD1. The CDR3 consists of 17 residues. Germline assignment: CDR1 SEHNR and CDR2 FQNEAQ (reference sequence). CDR3 nucleotide sequence: TGTGCCAGCAGCTTAGAGGTGACAGGGGTAGCCAAAAACAGTCAGTACTTC. It translates to CASSLEVTGVAKNSQYF.

The genes are TRBV5-4 and TRBJ2-1; 13 nucleotides line up with TRBD2. The CDR3 is made up of 15 amino acids. The V gene's germline CDR1 is SGHNT and CDR2 YYREEE (reference sequence). The V gene end was trimmed by 1 base and the J gene end by 7 bases; junction bases not matched to a gene: 2. CDR3 nucleotide sequence: TGTGCCAGCAGCTTGACTAGCGGGGGGGGAAATGAGCAGTTCTTC. Translation gives CASSLTSGGGNEQFF. The full variable domain, in which reference TRBV5-4 and TRBJ2-1 provide the parts outside the CDR3, is ETGVTQSPTHLIKTRGQQVTLRCSSQSGHNTVSWYQQALGQGPQFIFQYYREEENGRGNFPPRFSGLQFPNYSSELNVNALELDDSALYLCASSLTSGGGNEQFFGPGTRLTVL.

The chain is built from TRBV28 and TRBJ2-6, with a possible D match to TRBD1 (6 bases). V shed 4 bases and J shed 12 bases, with 16 bases lying between them. The CDR3 has 14 amino acids. Germline V gene sequence: CDR1 MDHEN, CDR2 SYDVKM. CDR3 sequence reads: CASSYGTLDPVLTF. Written as DNA, the CDR3 is TGTGCCAGCAGTTACGGGACACTAGACCCCGTCCTGACTTTC.

The chain links TRBV27 to TRBJ2-7, with 9 nucleotides matching TRBD1. There are 13 residues in the CDR3. J lost 1 base, V lost 8 bases, and 3 bases had no gene match. From germline, CDR1 is MNHEY and CDR2 SMNVEV (reference sequence). The DNA for the CDR3 is TGTGCCAGCTCGGACAGGGGATCCTACGAGCAGTACTTC. Its protein product is CASSDRGSYEQYF.